This T cell receptor beta chain emerged from a study of T-cell memory formation after mild COVID-19. CDR3 size: 18 residues. With 0 bases clipped from V and 0 bases from J, the junction kept 3 bases outside the gene matches. Germline V CDR1 and CDR2: MNHNY, SVGAGI (reference sequence). Whole-study results and caveats: CM and EM subsets held most contracting CD4+ clones; EMRA held CD8+ ones. A balance of CD4 and CD8 characterized clones contracting day 15 to 85, whereas later expanders leaned CD4+.

From 5'RACE with constant-segment primers came TCR alpha and TCR beta cDNA libraries that carried sample barcodes and UMIs. TCRdb ran MiXCR on the 5' RACE reads and lists one entry per CDR3 protein. Seen here are about 140,000 distinct CDR3 sequences, 14% to 15% observed once, and the top ten hold 28%. Turning to this clonotype: The antigen remains undetermined.

The clonotype was recovered from an adult woman who had mild COVID-19 (a few samples of this study predate the infection). Cell type and time point are not known. Sequencing was carried out using PBMCs or a T cell subset sorted from them (not recorded which). V and J are TRBV6-6 and TRBJ2-6; 9 bases map to TRBD1. This CDR3 reads CASSYSLTGGSGANVLTF. The CDR3 coding sequence is TGTGCCAGCAGTTACTCCCTGACAGGGGGCTCTGGGGCCAACGTCCTGACTTTC.